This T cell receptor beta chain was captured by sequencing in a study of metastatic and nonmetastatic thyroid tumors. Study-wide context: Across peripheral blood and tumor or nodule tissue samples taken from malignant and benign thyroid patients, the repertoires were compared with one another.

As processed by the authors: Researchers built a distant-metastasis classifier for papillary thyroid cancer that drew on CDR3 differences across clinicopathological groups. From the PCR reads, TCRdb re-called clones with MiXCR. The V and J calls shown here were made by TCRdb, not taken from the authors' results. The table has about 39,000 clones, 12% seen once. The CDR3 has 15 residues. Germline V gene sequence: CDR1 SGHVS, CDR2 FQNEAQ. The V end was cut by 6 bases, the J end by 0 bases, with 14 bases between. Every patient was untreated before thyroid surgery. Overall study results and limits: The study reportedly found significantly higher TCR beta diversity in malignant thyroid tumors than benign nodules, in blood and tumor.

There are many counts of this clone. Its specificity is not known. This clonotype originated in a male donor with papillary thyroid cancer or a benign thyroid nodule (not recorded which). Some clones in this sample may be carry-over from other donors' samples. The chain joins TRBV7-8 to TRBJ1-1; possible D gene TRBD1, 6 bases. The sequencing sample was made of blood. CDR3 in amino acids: CASRNTRGMNTEAFF. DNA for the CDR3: TGTGCCAGCAGAAATACCAGGGGAATGAACACTGAAGCTTTCTTT.